The 26 T cell receptor beta chains reported below all come from one sample, sequenced in a study of shared clonotypes between healthy human individuals. Profiled with immunoSEQ multiplex PCR; TCRdb holds only in-frame clones, not every one. The sample holds 2 million to 2.5 million clones, 90% to 96% seen once. The sequenced sample consisted of naive CD4+ T cells sorted from blood. Subset specified: CD45RA+ positively selected. The receptors derive from a man aged 18 to 30 in good health.

The chain couples TRBV13 to TRBJ2-7, with 10 nucleotides matching TRBD2. V was pared by 5 bases and J by 3 bases, with 10 bases of the junction left unmatched. Germline V gene lookup returns CDR1 PRHDT and CDR2 FYEKMQ (reference sequence). The CDR3 contains 16 residues. CDR3 coding DNA: TGTGCCAGCAGCCTCTCCTCGGGACTAGCGTTCTACGAGCAGTACTTC. Translation: CASSLSSGLAFYEQYF.

This clone has a single count. This sequence joins TRBV6-5 and TRBJ1-6, with D possibly matching TRBD1 (6 bases). This CDR3 contains 14 residues. The ends were cut back, 7 bases at V and 10 bases at J, with 17 bases in the middle. Looked up from germline, CDR1 is MNHEY and CDR2 is SVGAGI. The CDR3 DNA reads as TGTGCCAGCACCCCCGTAAGGGGGGCCTCACCCCTCCACTTT. Protein product: CASTPVRGASPLHF.

The rearrangement joins TRBV2 to TRBJ2-1; no clear D. CDR1 SNHLY and CDR2 FYNNEI come from the germline V gene. This CDR3 has 14 residues. V was clipped by 7 bases and J by 8 bases, with 18 bases between them. The CDR3 coding sequence is TGTGCCAGCAATGAGGATACGTTGAAGGATGAGCAGTTCTTC. Amino acids: CASNEDTLKDEQFF. Full variable domain (outside the CDR3, taken from reference TRBV2 and TRBJ2-1): EPEVTQTPSHQVTQMGQEVILRCVPISNHLYFYWYRQILGQKVEFLVSFYNNEISEKSEIFDDQFSVERPDGSNFTLKIRSTKLEDSAMYFCASNEDTLKDEQFFGPGTRLTVL.

J is TRBJ2-3 and V is TRBV20-1, with D unresolved. Trimming pared 5 bases from V and 6 bases from J, leaving 9 bases between. CDR3 length: 11 amino acids. The germline V gene has CDR1 DFQATT and CDR2 SNEGSKA (reference sequence). The CDR3 DNA sequence: TGCAGTGCTCTTCTTTGGGATACGCAGTATTTT. This encodes CSALLWDTQYF.

The chain combines TRBV5-1 with TRBJ2-1; D call uncertain. The CDR3 loop spans 17 amino acids. CDR1 and CDR2 from the germline V gene are SGHRS and YFSETQ. Deletions cut 0 bases from V and 8 bases from J, with 21 bases between. The CDR3 nucleotides are TGCGCCAGCAGCTTGGGAGGCTCTTCTTGGGTTTTATATGAGCAGTTCTTC. Protein sequence: CASSLGGSSWVLYEQFF.

The chain combines TRBV7-2 with TRBJ2-1; 12 bases fit TRBD2. The CDR3 has 19 residues. Germline trimming cut 2 bases from V and 2 bases from J; bases unmatched to any gene: 10. The V gene's germline CDR1 is SGHTA and CDR2 FQGNSA. CDR3 in amino acids: CASSLRLGLAGRTYNEQFF. The CDR3, as DNA: TGTGCCAGCAGCTTACGCTTGGGACTAGCGGGCCGTACCTACAATGAGCAGTTCTTC.

The chain carries TRBV4-3 and TRBJ1-4; D perhaps matches TRBD1 (5 bases). Germline-derived CDR1 and CDR2 are LGHNA and YSLEER. The CDR3 has 14 residues. Trimming left V 0 bases short and J 10 bases short, with 12 bases between. The DNA of the CDR3 is TGCGCCAGCAGCCAAGAGAAGGGGCCGGGAAAACTGTTTTTT. As protein: CASSQEKGPGKLFF.

This chain joins TRBV6-1 and TRBJ1-1; no firm D call. Germline CDR1 and CDR2: MNHNS and SASEGT. The CDR3 contains 13 residues. V was clipped by 10 bases and J by 3 bases, with 15 bases between them. The CDR3 spells CATSRGFDTEAFF. The CDR3 coding sequence is TGTGCCACCTCGCGCGGCTTTGACACTGAAGCTTTCTTT.

The chain is built from TRBV30 and TRBJ2-6; tentative D call: TRBD1 (6 bases). The germline V gene has CDR1 GTSNPN and CDR2 SVGIG (reference sequence). V lost 4 bases to trimming and J lost 2 bases, with 12 bases between them. The CDR3 sequence is 15 residues long. CDR3 amino acids: CAWKTGFAGANVLTF. CDR3 sequence (DNA): TGTGCCTGGAAGACAGGTTTCGCTGGGGCCAACGTCCTGACTTTC. The variable domain in full, with the rest retrieved from reference TRBV30 and TRBJ2-6, is SQTIHQWPATLVQPVGSPLSLECTVEGTSNPNLYWYRQAAGRGLQLLFYSVGIGQISSEVPQNLSASRPQDRQFILSSKKLLLSDSGFYLCAWKTGFAGANVLTFGAGSRLTVL.

The gene calls are TRBV18 and TRBJ1-2, with 9 nucleotides matching TRBD1. This CDR3 has 15 amino acids. Unmatched junction bases numbered 1, after V lost 1 base and J lost 1 base. Looked up from germline, CDR1 is KGHSH and CDR2 is LQKENI. CDR3 in amino acids: CASSPRDRDNYGYTF. Written as DNA, the CDR3 is TGTGCCAGCTCACCACGGGACAGGGATAACTATGGCTACACCTTC.

This sequence joins TRBV7-2 and TRBJ2-3, with D unclear. The V end was cut by 4 bases, the J end by 2 bases, with 7 bases between. CDR3 length: 13 residues. CDR1 and CDR2 from the germline V gene are SGHTA and FQGNSA. The CDR3 loop is CASSSPNTDTQYF. CDR3 in DNA: TGTGCCAGCAGCTCCCCCAACACAGATACGCAGTATTTT.

The chain carries TRBV30 and TRBJ1-1, with D uncertain. Trimming removed 4 bases from V and 1 base from J, with 10 bases in between. This CDR3 is built from 13 residues. CDR1 is GTSNPN and CDR2 is SVGIG in the germline V gene (reference sequence). In DNA form, the CDR3 reads TGTGCCTGGACTGGGCCAAAGAACACTGAAGCTTTCTTT. Amino acid sequence: CAWTGPKNTEAFF.

This rearrangement joins TRBV6-1 to TRBJ2-5; 13 bases agree with TRBD2. There are 18 residues in the CDR3. Germline V gene lookup returns CDR1 MNHNS and CDR2 SASEGT. Trimming at V came to 1 base and at J to 1 base, leaving 6 bases not matched to a gene. CDR3 sequence (DNA): TGTGCCAGCAGTGAAGAGACTAGCGGGGGGACCTCCCAAGAGACCCAGTACTTC. It translates to CASSEETSGGTSQETQYF.

The V call is TRBV10-3, the J call TRBJ2-7; unclear D gene. The length of the CDR3 is 12 residues. V shed 3 bases and J shed 2 bases, with 5 bases lying between them. Germline V gene sequence: CDR1 ENHRY, CDR2 SYGVKD. The CDR3 reads CAISDATYEQYF. In DNA, the CDR3 is TGTGCCATCAGTGACGCGACCTACGAGCAGTACTTC.

The chain carries TRBV6-6 and TRBJ2-3; 10 bases line up with TRBD2. Trimming removed 6 bases from V and 2 bases from J; junction bases left unmatched: 5. Germline V gene lookup returns CDR1 MNHNY and CDR2 SVGAGI (reference sequence). The CDR3 loop spans 15 amino acids. This CDR3 reads CASSALAGSTDTQYF. The DNA of the CDR3 is TGTGCCAGCAGCGCACTAGCGGGGTCCACAGATACGCAGTATTTT.

The CDR3 DNA follows: TGTGCCAGCAGCTTAGGGGGAATCTCTGGGGCCAACGTCCTGACTTTC. It yields the protein CASSLGGISGANVLTF. The chain employs TRBV7-9 and TRBJ2-6; D is unclear. V was clipped by 1 base and J by 0 bases, with 7 bases between them. Germline V gives CDR1 SEHNR, CDR2 FQNEAQ (reference sequence). The CDR3 has 16 amino acids. Based on the CDR3 plus reference TRBV7-9 and TRBJ2-6, the full variable domain is DTGVSQNPRHKITKRGQNVTFRCDPISEHNRLYWYRQTLGQGPEFLTYFQNEAQLEKSRLLSDRFSAERPKGSFSTLEIQRTEQGDSAMYLCASSLGGISGANVLTFGAGSRLTVL.

This clone was observed once. The chain has TRBV7-9 and TRBJ1-6; D might be TRBD1 (5 bases). This CDR3 spans 14 amino acids. The germline V gene encodes CDR1 SEHNR and CDR2 FQNEAQ (reference sequence). Trimming stripped 5 bases from V and 8 bases from J, with 13 bases between. CDR3 nucleotides: TGTGCCAGCAGCCCCCGGTTGGGGGATTCACCCCTCCACTTT. This translates into CASSPRLGDSPLHF.

The chain joins TRBV5-1 to TRBJ2-2; possible D gene TRBD1, 5 bases. The V and J ends lost 0 bases and 7 bases respectively, with 7 bases between them. This CDR3 is built from 13 residues. Germline V gene data show CDR1 as SGHRS and CDR2 as YFSETQ. The CDR3 spells CASSLAGYGELFF. In DNA, the CDR3 is TGCGCCAGCAGCTTGGCAGGGTACGGGGAGCTGTTTTTT.

The DNA for the CDR3 is TGTGCCAGCAGCTTTTCAGAAGCAGATACGCAGTATTTT. Protein: CASSFSEADTQYF. The chain couples TRBV11-2 to TRBJ2-3; D unresolved. The CDR3 has 13 amino acids. Trimming stripped 3 bases from V and 4 bases from J, with 8 bases between. Looked up from germline, CDR1 is SGHAT and CDR2 is FQNNGV.

V and J are TRBV18 and TRBJ1-4, with 10 bases aligning to TRBD1. Germline CDR1 is KGHSH and CDR2 is LQKENI. The V segment lost 3 bases and the J segment 6 bases; nucleotides outside the gene matches: 7. The CDR3 consists of 16 residues. DNA for the CDR3: TGTGCCAGCTCACCGCTTGGGACAGGGGAGGATGAAAAACTGTTTTTT. This encodes CASSPLGTGEDEKLFF. Drawing the rest from reference TRBV18 and TRBJ1-4, the complete variable domain is NAGVMQNPRHLVRRRGQEARLRCSPMKGHSHVYWYRQLPEEGLKFMVYLQKENIIDESGMPKERFSAEFPKEGPSILRIQQVVRGDSAAYFCASSPLGTGEDEKLFFGSGTQLSVL.

The J gene is TRBJ2-2, the V gene TRBV7-2; 7 nucleotides agree with TRBD2. The germline V gene encodes CDR1 SGHTA and CDR2 FQGNSA. Trimming at V came to 5 bases and at J to 6 bases, leaving 3 bases not matched to a gene. This CDR3 region has 13 residues. DNA of the CDR3: TGTGCCAGCAGCCACGGACTAGCCGGGGAGCTGTTTTTT. It translates to CASSHGLAGELFF.

The chain has TRBV7-9 and TRBJ1-1, with D possibly matching TRBD1 (6 bases). From germline, CDR1 is SEHNR and CDR2 FQNEAQ (reference sequence). This CDR3 comprises 13 residues. V shed 5 bases and J shed 4 bases, with 11 bases lying between them. CDR3 loop: CASSQGKGTEAFF. As DNA, the CDR3 is TGTGCCAGCAGCCAGGGGAAGGGCACTGAAGCTTTCTTT. Looking up the rest from reference TRBV7-9 and TRBJ1-1 gives the full variable domain: DTGVSQNPRHKITKRGQNVTFRCDPISEHNRLYWYRQTLGQGPEFLTYFQNEAQLEKSRLLSDRFSAERPKGSFSTLEIQRTEQGDSAMYLCASSQGKGTEAFFGQGTRLTVV.

As concerns this clone: The same CDR3 is also encoded by other DNA sequences in this sample. V and J are TRBV6-5 and TRBJ1-2; D perhaps matches TRBD1 (5 bases). In germline, CDR1 is MNHEY, CDR2 SVGAGI. Trimming left V 2 bases short and J 4 bases short, with 8 bases between. CDR3 length: 13 amino acids. For the CDR3, the DNA is TGTGCCAGCAGTTACGACAGATCCTATGGCTACACCTTC. As protein: CASSYDRSYGYTF.

The CDR3 coding sequence is TGTGCCAGCAGCTTGCGGTTGAGGTCTGGGGCCAACGTCCTGACTTTC. Translation gives CASSLRLRSGANVLTF. The J gene is TRBJ2-6, the V gene TRBV5-6; D remains unclear. CDR3 size: 16 residues. CDR1 SGHDT and CDR2 YYEEEE come from the germline V gene. Trimming removed 1 base at V and 1 base at J, with 9 bases between.

The rearrangement joins TRBV6-1 to TRBJ2-5; D remains ambiguous. The CDR3 runs 14 residues. V lost 3 bases to trimming and J lost 10 bases, with 18 bases between them. The germline CDR1 and CDR2 sequences are MNHNS and SASEGT. The CDR3 sequence is CASSDWTSRVDQYF. As DNA, the CDR3 is TGTGCCAGCAGTGATTGGACGTCCCGAGTTGACCAGTACTTC.

As regards this clone: At the DNA level, this CDR3 is encoded by other sequences in the same sample as well. The rearrangement links TRBV10-3 to TRBJ2-7; D remains ambiguous. This CDR3 contains 13 residues. Germline CDR1 and CDR2: ENHRY and SYGVKD. The germline V and J ends were trimmed by 3 bases and 2 bases, with 8 bases remaining between them. CDR3 DNA sequence: TGTGCCATCAGTGATGGCACCGCCTACGAGCAGTACTTC. This encodes CAISDGTAYEQYF.